These T cell receptor beta chains were read from a single sample in a study of cytomegalovirus exposure and HLA in healthy donors. Method: immunoSEQ multiplex PCR; TCRdb's copy keeps in-frame clones and lacks some. The sample holds some 120,000 clones; 17% are singletons and the top ten take about 3%. Material: PBMCs. The receptors were gathered from a female donor in good health and CMV-seropositive. Each CDR3 is given with its conserved first and last residue. A D gene is named only where the DNA matches it firmly. The size of a clone is reported for some rows only, either as once, few or many, or as a class for expanded clones.

D gene: TRBD2; CDR3 length: 16; V gene: TRBV7-9; J gene: TRBJ2-7; clone size: .; CDR3 DNA: TGTGCCAGCAGCTTGAGGACTAGCGGGAGAATGTACGAGCAGTACTTC; CDR3 protein: CASSLRTSGRMYEQYF
D gene: TRBD2; CDR3 length: 14; V gene: TRBV4-1; J gene: TRBJ2-1; clone size: .; CDR3 DNA: TGCGCCAGCAGCCTTAGCGGGAAATACAATGAGCAGTTCTTC; CDR3 protein: CASSLSGKYNEQFF
D gene: .; CDR3 length: 14; V gene: TRBV4-1; J gene: TRBJ1-2; clone size: .; CDR3 DNA: TGCGCCAGCAGCCCCGGGGGGGGAGCCTATGGCTACACCTTC; CDR3 protein: CASSPGGGAYGYTF
D gene: .; CDR3 length: 16; V gene: TRBV27; J gene: TRBJ1-1; clone size: medium-sized; CDR3 DNA: TGTGCCAGCAGTTCCTACCGACAGAACTTGAACACTGAAGCTTTCTTT; CDR3 protein: CASSSYRQNLNTEAFF
D gene: TRBD1; CDR3 length: 14; V gene: TRBV7-2; J gene: TRBJ2-3; clone size: .; CDR3 DNA: TGTGCCAGCAGCTTACGACAGGGGGCTCATACGCAGTATTTT; CDR3 protein: CASSLRQGAHTQYF
D gene: TRBD2; CDR3 length: 15; V gene: TRBV2; J gene: TRBJ2-2; clone size: few; CDR3 DNA: TGTGCCAGCAACTCCCTAGCGGGGGTCACCGGGGAGCTGTTTTTT; CDR3 protein: CASNSLAGVTGELFF
D gene: .; CDR3 length: 11; V gene: TRBV20-1; J gene: TRBJ1-2; clone size: few; CDR3 DNA: TGCAGTGCCGGGGACACGGTTGACTACACCTTC; CDR3 protein: CSAGDTVDYTF
D gene: .; CDR3 length: 14; V gene: TRBV27; J gene: TRBJ1-4; clone size: once; CDR3 DNA: TGTGCCACCCCCAGGCCTGCAACTAATGAAAAACTGTTTTTT; CDR3 protein: CATPRPATNEKLFF
D gene: TRBD1; CDR3 length: 18; V gene: TRBV27; J gene: TRBJ2-1; clone size: .; CDR3 DNA: TGTGCCAGCAGTCCCCGGCAGGGGGCATCGAGCTCCTACAATGAGCAGTTCTTC; CDR3 protein: CASSPRQGASSSYNEQFF
D gene: .; CDR3 length: 16; V gene: TRBV21-1; J gene: TRBJ1-1; clone size: few; CDR3 DNA: TGTGCCAGCAGCACCCCCCCAAGGAGCGAGAACACTGAAGCTTTCTTT; CDR3 protein: CASSTPPRSENTEAFF
D gene: TRBD1; CDR3 length: 16; V gene: TRBV5-1; J gene: TRBJ2-2; clone size: .; CDR3 DNA: TGCGCCAGCACCTGGGACAACACAGGGGGCACCGGGGAGCTGTTTTTT; CDR3 protein: CASTWDNTGGTGELFF
D gene: TRBD2; CDR3 length: 19; V gene: TRBV6-1; J gene: TRBJ2-3; clone size: .; CDR3 DNA: TGTGCCAGCAGTGATCCCTGGTCTGAGTGGCGGGAGCGCACAGATACGCAGTATTTT; CDR3 protein: CASSDPWSEWRERTDTQYF
D gene: .; CDR3 length: 16; V gene: TRBV5-6; J gene: TRBJ1-2; clone size: few; CDR3 DNA: TGTGCCAGCAGCTTGGAGACAGGTGGTTCGGGCTATGGCTACACCTTC; CDR3 protein: CASSLETGGSGYGYTF
D gene: TRBD1; CDR3 length: 15; V gene: TRBV28; J gene: TRBJ1-2; clone size: .; CDR3 DNA: TGTGCCAGCAGGCCCCGGACAGGGGGCCACTATGGCTACACCTTC; CDR3 protein: CASRPRTGGHYGYTF
D gene: .; CDR3 length: 14; V gene: TRBV7-9; J gene: TRBJ2-5; clone size: .; CDR3 DNA: TGTGCCAGCAGCTTCGAGGAACTCCAAGAGACCCAGTACTTC; CDR3 protein: CASSFEELQETQYF
D gene: .; CDR3 length: 15; V gene: TRBV7-2; J gene: TRBJ2-7; clone size: .; CDR3 DNA: TGTGCCAGCAGCTTAGGCCCAGGGCGATCCTACGAGCAGTACTTC; CDR3 protein: CASSLGPGRSYEQYF
D gene: TRBD1; CDR3 length: 15; V gene: TRBV5-4; J gene: TRBJ1-1; clone size: few; CDR3 DNA: TGTGCCAGCAGCTTGGAGGGACAGTTTTTCACTGAAGCTTTCTTT; CDR3 protein: CASSLEGQFFTEAFF
D gene: .; CDR3 length: 12; V gene: TRBV27; J gene: TRBJ2-1; clone size: .; CDR3 DNA: TGTGCCAGCTCGCGCTCCTACAATGAGCAGTTCTTC; CDR3 protein: CASSRSYNEQFF
D gene: .; CDR3 length: 14; V gene: TRBV27; J gene: TRBJ2-7; clone size: .; CDR3 DNA: TGTGCCAGCAGTTTAAGGGGCCCGACCTACGAGCAGTACTTC; CDR3 protein: CASSLRGPTYEQYF
D gene: .; CDR3 length: 12; V gene: TRBV6-5; J gene: TRBJ2-7; clone size: .; CDR3 DNA: TGTGCCAGCGGGGCGCGGCTCTACGAGCAGTACTTC; CDR3 protein: CASGARLYEQYF
D gene: .; CDR3 length: 14; V gene: TRBV25-1; J gene: TRBJ1-1; clone size: .; CDR3 DNA: TGTGCCAGCAGTGAATTAGGAGGGGACACTGAAGCTTTCTTT; CDR3 protein: CASSELGGDTEAFF
D gene: TRBD1; CDR3 length: 14; V gene: TRBV6-5; J gene: TRBJ2-3; clone size: .; CDR3 DNA: TGTGCCAGCCACAGGGGACGGAACACAGATACGCAGTATTTT; CDR3 protein: CASHRGRNTDTQYF
D gene: TRBD2; CDR3 length: 16; V gene: TRBV5-4; J gene: TRBJ2-7; clone size: .; CDR3 DNA: TGTGCCAGCAGCACACAATTAGCGGGAGCGAACTACGAGCAGTACTTC; CDR3 protein: CASSTQLAGANYEQYF
D gene: TRBD1; CDR3 length: 14; V gene: TRBV6-5; J gene: TRBJ1-5; clone size: few; CDR3 DNA: TGTGCCAGCAGTCTGAGGGGGCCGAATCAGCCCCAGCATTTT; CDR3 protein: CASSLRGPNQPQHF
D gene: TRBD1; CDR3 length: 16; V gene: TRBV5-6; J gene: TRBJ1-5; clone size: few; CDR3 DNA: TGTGCCAGCAGTTTTTGGGGACAGGGGGGGAATCAGCCCCAGCATTTT; CDR3 protein: CASSFWGQGGNQPQHF
D gene: TRBD2; CDR3 length: 17; V gene: TRBV5-3; J gene: TRBJ2-7; clone size: .; CDR3 DNA: TGTGCCAGAAGCTCTCGTCGGGGAGACAGCGGGGGGTACGAGCAGTACTTC; CDR3 protein: CARSSRRGDSGGYEQYF
D gene: .; CDR3 length: 13; V gene: TRBV5-5; J gene: TRBJ1-1; clone size: medium-sized; CDR3 DNA: TGTGCCAGCAGCTTTTCTCCGAACACTGAAGCTTTCTTT; CDR3 protein: CASSFSPNTEAFF
D gene: TRBD1; CDR3 length: 15; V gene: TRBV6-5; J gene: TRBJ2-5; clone size: .; CDR3 DNA: TGTGCCAGCAGTCGCCGGGACAGGGGTTTGGAGACCCAGTACTTC; CDR3 protein: CASSRRDRGLETQYF
D gene: TRBD1; CDR3 length: 14; V gene: TRBV5-1; J gene: TRBJ2-7; clone size: .; CDR3 DNA: TGCGCCAGCAGCTCACAGGGGGCATCCTACGAGCAGTACTTC; CDR3 protein: CASSSQGASYEQYF
D gene: .; CDR3 length: 17; V gene: TRBV7-3; J gene: TRBJ2-6; clone size: few; CDR3 DNA: TGTGCCAGCAGCTTAGTCGGGGGTAGCTCTGGGGCCAACGTCCTGACTTTC; CDR3 protein: CASSLVGGSSGANVLTF
D gene: TRBD1; CDR3 length: 16; V gene: TRBV28; J gene: TRBJ2-7; clone size: .; CDR3 DNA: TGTGCCAGCAGTACCCGGGACAGCTCACACCCCTACGAGCAGTACTTC; CDR3 protein: CASSTRDSSHPYEQYF
D gene: TRBD1; CDR3 length: 14; V gene: TRBV6-5; J gene: TRBJ2-5; clone size: .; CDR3 DNA: TGTGCCAGCAGTTACTCTGGGGACAGCCAGACCCAGTACTTC; CDR3 protein: CASSYSGDSQTQYF
D gene: .; CDR3 length: 13; V gene: TRBV5-1; J gene: TRBJ1-2; clone size: .; CDR3 DNA: TGCGCCAGCAGCTTGGGTCAGAATCGCGGCTACACCTTC; CDR3 protein: CASSLGQNRGYTF
D gene: TRBD2; CDR3 length: 20; V gene: TRBV7-8; J gene: TRBJ2-1; clone size: .; CDR3 DNA: TGTGCCAGCAGCTTAGCGGCCCCCTATGGTAGCGGGGGCCTCTACAATGAGCAGTTCTTC; CDR3 protein: CASSLAAPYGSGGLYNEQFF
D gene: TRBD1; CDR3 length: 14; V gene: TRBV19; J gene: TRBJ2-7; clone size: .; CDR3 DNA: TGTGCCAGTAGTCTCACAGGGGGTTCCTACGAGCAGTACTTC; CDR3 protein: CASSLTGGSYEQYF
D gene: .; CDR3 length: 13; V gene: TRBV28; J gene: TRBJ1-3; clone size: .; CDR3 DNA: TGTGCCAGCCTCACAGGGACCGGAAACACCATATATTTT; CDR3 protein: CASLTGTGNTIYF
D gene: .; CDR3 length: 14; V gene: TRBV7-2; J gene: TRBJ1-4; clone size: few; CDR3 DNA: TGTGCCAGCAGCTTAGAGATTACGGGGGAAAAACTGTTTTTT; CDR3 protein: CASSLEITGEKLFF
D gene: TRBD1; CDR3 length: 14; V gene: TRBV5-5; J gene: TRBJ1-2; clone size: .; CDR3 DNA: TGTGCCAGCAGCTTAACAGGGGCGAACTATGGCTACACCTTC; CDR3 protein: CASSLTGANYGYTF
D gene: TRBD1; CDR3 length: 15; V gene: TRBV2; J gene: TRBJ1-5; clone size: .; CDR3 DNA: TGTGCCAGCAGTACGGGACAGGCCCTAGATCAGCCCCAGCATTTT; CDR3 protein: CASSTGQALDQPQHF
D gene: .; CDR3 length: 15; V gene: TRBV9; J gene: TRBJ2-1; clone size: .; CDR3 DNA: TGTGCCAGCAGCGTAGCCGAGGGACACTACAATGAGCAGTTCTTC; CDR3 protein: CASSVAEGHYNEQFF
D gene: .; CDR3 length: 14; V gene: TRBV4-1; J gene: TRBJ2-7; clone size: many; CDR3 DNA: TGCGCCAGCAGCCAAACCCGACTAGTCTACGAGCAGTACTTC; CDR3 protein: CASSQTRLVYEQYF